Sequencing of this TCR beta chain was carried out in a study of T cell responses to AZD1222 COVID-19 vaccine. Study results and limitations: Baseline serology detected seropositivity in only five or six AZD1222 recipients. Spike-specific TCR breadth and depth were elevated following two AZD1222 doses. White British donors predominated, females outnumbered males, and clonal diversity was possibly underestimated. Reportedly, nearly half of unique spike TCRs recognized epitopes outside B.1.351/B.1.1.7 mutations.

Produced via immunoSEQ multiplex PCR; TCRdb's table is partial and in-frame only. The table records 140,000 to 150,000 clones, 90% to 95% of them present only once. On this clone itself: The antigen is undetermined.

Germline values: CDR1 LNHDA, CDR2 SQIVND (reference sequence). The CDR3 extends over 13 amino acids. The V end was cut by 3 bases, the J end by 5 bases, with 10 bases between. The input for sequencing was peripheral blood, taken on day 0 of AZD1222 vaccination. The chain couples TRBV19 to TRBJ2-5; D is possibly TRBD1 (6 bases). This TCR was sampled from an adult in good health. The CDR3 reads CASSITGRETQYF. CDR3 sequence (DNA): TGTGCCAGTAGTATTACAGGGCGGGAGACCCAGTACTTC.